This TCR beta chain stems from a study of tissue T cells after allogeneic stem cell transplantation (dated 2022 in TCRdb). Some background on the complete study: The study profiled TCR beta repertoires across many tissues from research autopsies of patients with and without GVHD, plus mouse models of GVHD. The human arm was a prospective observational study without blinding or randomization. Findings and caveats that apply to the study as a whole: Within patients, how anatomically similar tissues were was a major factor shaping TCR repertoire composition, regardless of disease or transplant status. The study did not establish which tissue TCRs were alloreactive or antigen-specific, and some clones may have been host cells that persisted. Few T cell clones were found to be shared across patients, but shared repertoire signatures across patients were revealed in a tissue-specific fashion by motif-based clustering. The patient cohort was small and clinically heterogeneous, and sampling depth was acknowledged as a limitation. In both patients and mice, T cells from blood and spleen picked up only a limited part of the TCR repertoire that was detected in tissues.

Library prep was done by the immunoSEQ multiplex PCR assay. TCRbeta CDR3 sequencing was done by Adaptive Biotechnologies at survey depth, reporting CDR3 sequences, V/J genes, productive frequency and template counts. TCR beta CDR3 regions were amplified from genomic DNA rather than RNA. The original methods were these. Jensen-Shannon divergence was used to quantify pairwise repertoire overlap between tissues, with a value of 1 indicating complete divergence and a value of 0 indicating identical repertoires. Tissues were grouped by single-linkage agglomerative hierarchical clustering of pairwise JSD values, and the clustering results were shown as dendrograms. All patient samples were analyzed with GLIPH2 using simulation_depth 1000, kmer_min_depth 3 and cdr3_length_cutoff 8, and only groups containing more than two unique CDR3s were kept. A standardized tissue-overlap score was generated by extrapolating Jaccard GLIPH-group overlap across patients to a standard repertoire size of 1000 clones. To look at how diversity was associated with clinical or experimental variables, linear mixed-effect models were used, with tissue treated as a fixed effect and individual treated as a random effect. TCRdb re-hosts the immuneACCESS table, in-frame sequences only. Its copies lack some clones; in the studies checked, an unresolved V gene accounts for under half of them, and the cause for the rest is not known. V and J calls and clone size follow that table, whereas D and trimming were derived from the DNA. The sample table contains some 6,100 clones; only one count was recorded for 45% to 50% of them. The ten largest clonotypes hold roughly 3% of the sample.

CDR1 and CDR2 are drawn from the germline V gene: NNHDY, SYVADS. The CDR3 contains 11 residues, cysteine and phenylalanine counted. The DNA shown is the part of the CDR3 that was read: 30 bases, in frame from base 1. V and J are truncated by 4 bases and 7 bases respectively, leaving an intervening sequence of 8 bases. Details on this clone: This receptor's antigen is unknown. This receptor is murine, so its gene names and germline sequences reflect the mouse genome. The read stops 1 residue short of the end of the CDR3; the missing end is completed from the germline J gene.

Sample time point, as interpreted from the label and publication: mouse harvest day 7 after allogeneic transplant. Mouse grafts combined 10^7 T-cell-depleted bone marrow cells with 10^6 splenic CD5+ T cells, given via tail vein injection. To model GVHD in mice, a major MHC-mismatch B6 (H2b) into BALB/c (H2d) model was used, and tissues were profiled at day 7 or 14. On day 7 or 14 post-transplant, mouse tissues and retro-orbital blood were harvested with separate sterile tools for each animal, and livers were flushed beforehand. Before genomic DNA isolation with the DNeasy Blood & Tissue Kit, mouse tissues were minced with razor blades in buffered saline.

Specimen: skin. The chain is encoded by TRBV13-3 joined to TRBJ1-1; perhaps TRBD1 is the D gene, with 6 bases matching. The TCR sequence derives from a female BALB/c mouse given C57BL/6 T cells with graft-versus-host disease after an allogeneic hematopoietic cell transplant. The covered CDR3 bases are TGTGCCAGCAGTTGGGACATAGAAGTCTTC. It specifies CASSWDIEVF. The whole CDR3 protein is CASSWDIEVFF.